This entry is about one TCR beta chain. The antigen is unknown. PCR amplification relied on 60 Vbeta primers (plus 13 Jbeta primers). The repertoire was sequenced with immunoSEQ multiplex PCR; TCRdb's copy has only in-frame clones and lacks some. The data contain approximately 110,000 clones, about four fifths of them singletons. The germline V gene encodes CDR1 SGHRS and CDR2 YFSETQ. The CDR3 is made up of 19 amino acids. Germline trimming cut 4 bases from V and 0 bases from J; bases unmatched to any gene: 12. The data belong to a study of cytomegalovirus exposure and HLA in healthy donors. Whole-study results and caveats: Using the classifier, cytomegalovirus status was reportedly diagnosed with high specificity and sensitivity. Most of the CMV-associated TCR beta chains (in a later analysis) appeared to be HLA-restricted. The authors later linked a missense DCLRE1C variant to TCR beta V- and J-gene trimming. The only immune exposure information that was available was CMV serostatus.

The TCR comes from a woman in her 30s in good health and CMV-seronegative. This chain joins TRBV5-1 and TRBJ2-6; 8 bases match TRBD1. The sample taken for sequencing was PBMCs. The CDR3 DNA is TGCGCCAGCAGCGTGCCACGGACAGGGAAGGACTCTGGGGCCAACGTCCTGACTTTC. Translated, it gives CASSVPRTGKDSGANVLTF.